The 25 T cell receptor beta chains below all came from one sample that was sequenced in a study of blood T cell repertoires in COVID-19. Some clones are missing from TCRdb's copy, which holds only in-frame ones; the method was immunoSEQ multiplex PCR. The table includes some 50,000 clones, 80% to 90% detected once. The sample comprised peripheral blood. These receptors were obtained from a man aged 45 to 65 with acute or convalescent COVID-19.

V usage is TRBV3-1 (or the pseudogene TRBV3-2) and J usage is TRBJ2-2; perhaps TRBD1 as D (7 bases). V was pared by 0 bases and J by 4 bases, with 12 bases between. The CDR3 sequence is 16 residues long. CDR1 and CDR2 from the germline V gene are LGHDT and YNNKEL (reference sequence). In DNA form, the CDR3 reads TGTGCCAGCAGCCAAGAAGGGCAGGGGGGCACCGGGGAGCTGTTTTTT. It encodes CASSQEGQGGTGELFF.

This clone appeared a single time. The chain has TRBV18 and TRBJ2-1; D call uncertain. Trimming stripped 0 bases from V and 12 bases from J, with 12 bases between. The CDR3 has 13 residues. Germline assignment: CDR1 KGHSH and CDR2 LQKENI. The CDR3 DNA reads TGTGCCAGCTCACCACCGCACCACCCGGGGCAGTTCTTC. Residues: CASSPPHHPGQFF.

V is TRBV29-1 and J is TRBJ2-1; D remains unclear. Germline V gene lookup returns CDR1 SQVTM and CDR2 ANQGSEA. This CDR3 has 13 amino acids. Trimming stripped 4 bases from V and 3 bases from J, with 10 bases between. In nucleotides, the CDR3 is TGCAGCGTTGTACTACCCAACTACAATGAGCAGTTCTTC. This sequence encodes CSVVLPNYNEQFF.

The rearrangement joins TRBV28 to TRBJ1-2; 8 bases map to TRBD1. The germline CDR1 and CDR2 sequences are MDHEN and SYDVKM. The CDR3 sequence is 12 residues long. After removal of 4 bases from V and 8 bases from J, the junction contained 3 bases not matched to a gene. CDR3 region: CASSSGGLGYTF. CDR3 sequence (DNA): TGTGCCAGCAGTTCAGGGGGCTTAGGCTACACCTTC.

The chain combines TRBV6-5 with TRBJ1-1, with a tentative D call TRBD1 (6 bases). This CDR3 comprises 13 residues. Germline CDR1 reads MNHEY; CDR2 reads SVGAGI. The V gene lost 8 bases and the J gene lost 1 base, with 11 bases spanning the gap. The CDR3 is CASQQGSNTEAFF. CDR3 nucleotide sequence: TGTGCCAGCCAGCAGGGGTCGAACACTGAAGCTTTCTTT.

The rearrangement links TRBV19 to TRBJ2-7; the match to TRBD2 covers 12 bases. The CDR3 has 14 amino acids. The junction had 4 bases not matched to a gene; V was cut back by 5 bases and J by 5 bases. In germline, CDR1 is LNHDA, CDR2 SQIVND (reference sequence). CDR3 loop: CASSARTSGNEQYF. The CDR3 DNA follows: TGTGCCAGTAGTGCCCGGACTAGCGGGAACGAGCAGTACTTC.

The chain combines TRBV6-5 with TRBJ2-1; a possible D gene is TRBD2 (5 bases). This CDR3 is 15 amino acids long. V was clipped by 0 bases and J by 5 bases, with 11 bases between them. Germline-derived CDR1 and CDR2 are MNHEY and SVGAGI. CDR3 in amino acids: CASSYSRASNNEQFF. In DNA, the CDR3 is TGTGCCAGCAGTTACTCGAGGGCCAGCAACAATGAGCAGTTCTTC.

This clone came up a few times. The chain combines TRBV29-1 with TRBJ1-6; a possible D gene is TRBD1 (5 bases). The germline V gene has CDR1 SQVTM and CDR2 ANQGSEA. Trimming shortened V by 5 bases and J by 9 bases, and 20 bases separated the two germline ends. This CDR3 region has 15 residues. The CDR3, as DNA: TGCAGCGTTCTCTCTGGGGGGGGTGGCGGTTCACCCCTCCACTTT. Protein sequence: CSVLSGGGGGSPLHF. Filled out from reference TRBV29-1 and TRBJ1-6, the complete variable domain reads SAVISQKPSRDICQRGTSLTIQCQVDSQVTMMFWYRQQPGQSLTLIATANQGSEATYESGFVIDKFPISRPNLTFSTLTVSNMSPEDSSIYLCSVLSGGGGGSPLHFGNGTRLTVT.

The V call is TRBV20-1, the J call TRBJ2-6; 9 bases map to TRBD2. The CDR3 extends over 16 amino acids. V dropped 3 bases and J dropped 3; count of bases not matched to a gene: 6. The V gene's germline CDR1 is DFQATT and CDR2 SNEGSKA (reference sequence). CDR3 sequence: CSASAGGLGGANVLTF. DNA of the CDR3: TGCAGTGCTAGTGCGGGAGGGCTTGGTGGGGCCAACGTCCTGACTTTC.

V gene TRBV30 combines with J gene TRBJ2-1; TRBD2 agrees at 10 bases. The CDR3 consists of 14 residues. V was pared by 2 bases and J by 4 bases, with 2 bases of the junction left unmatched. The V gene's germline CDR1 is GTSNPN and CDR2 SVGIG (reference sequence). The CDR3 here is CAWSRTSGYNEQFF. CDR3 DNA sequence: TGTGCCTGGAGTCGGACTAGCGGTTACAATGAGCAGTTCTTC.

V gene TRBV7-9 combines with J gene TRBJ1-2, with 7 bases matching TRBD1. From germline, CDR1 is SEHNR and CDR2 FQNEAQ (reference sequence). The CDR3 runs 13 residues. The ends lost 5 bases at V and 8 bases at J; junction bases unmatched: 8. The CDR3 nucleotides are TGTGCCAGCAGCCTCGGACAGGACGAAGGCTACACCTTC. The encoded protein is CASSLGQDEGYTF.

This clone occurred once. The rearrangement uses TRBV19 and TRBJ1-3; the D gene is possibly TRBD1 (6 bases). The CDR3 consists of 14 residues. Germline V CDR1 and CDR2: LNHDA, SQIVND (reference sequence). V lost 6 bases and J 0 bases, leaving 9 bases between the germline ends. The chain's CDR3 is CASRVQGSGNTIYF. The CDR3 DNA follows: TGTGCCAGTAGAGTACAGGGCTCTGGAAACACCATATATTTT.

The chain has TRBV9 and TRBJ1-5; perhaps TRBD1 as D (5 bases). With 8 bases removed from V and 0 bases from J, the gap between germline ends came to 9 bases. Germline-derived CDR1 and CDR2 are SGDLS and YYNGEE. CDR3 size: 13 residues. The CDR3 here is CASRQFSNQPQHF. CDR3 bases: TGTGCCAGTAGACAGTTTAGCAATCAGCCCCAGCATTTT.

The chain is built from TRBV30 and TRBJ2-4; TRBD1 might be the D (6 bases). CDR3 length: 15 residues. Trimming took off 0 bases at V and 0 bases at J, with 9 bases between the two ends. Germline V gene lookup returns CDR1 GTSNPN and CDR2 SVGIG (reference sequence). Written as DNA, the CDR3 is TGTGCCTGGAGTGTTAGGGGGACAGCCAAAAACATTCAGTACTTC. Its translation is CAWSVRGTAKNIQYF.

The chain recombines TRBV5-6 with TRBJ2-3, with a possible D match to TRBD1 (6 bases). V lost 7 bases and J 4 bases, leaving 10 bases between the germline ends. The V gene's germline CDR1 is SGHDT and CDR2 YYEEEE. There are 12 residues in the CDR3. The CDR3 bases are TGTGCCAGCGGGGGCCCGGCAGATACGCAGTATTTT. Amino acid sequence: CASGGPADTQYF.

This rearrangement joins TRBV27 to TRBJ1-4; a weak D match, TRBD1 (5 bases). V was cut by 3 bases and J by 7 bases, with 12 bases left in between. This CDR3 comprises 14 residues. Germline V gene sequence: CDR1 MNHEY, CDR2 SMNVEV (reference sequence). The CDR3 loop reads CASSFQGLGEKLFF. The DNA of the CDR3 is TGTGCCAGCAGTTTCCAGGGTCTAGGTGAAAAACTGTTTTTT. Full variable domain (outside the CDR3, taken from reference TRBV27 and TRBJ1-4): EAQVTQNPRYLITVTGKKLTVTCSQNMNHEYMSWYRQDPGLGLRQIYYSMNVEVTDKGDVPEGYKVSRKEKRNFPLILESPSPNQTSLYFCASSFQGLGEKLFFGSGTQLSVL.

V is TRBV5-8 and J is TRBJ2-7; TRBD2 might be the D (5 bases). The V gene's germline CDR1 is SGHTS and CDR2 YDEGEE. V was cut by 3 bases and J by 3 bases, with 10 bases left in between. CDR3 length: 13 residues. CDR3 in amino acids: CASSYLRGYEQYF. The CDR3 nucleotides read TGTGCCAGCAGCTACTTACGGGGCTACGAGCAGTACTTC.

This chain uses TRBV4-1 with TRBJ2-1, with TRBD2 identical over 7 bases. The CDR3 runs 19 residues. With V trimmed by 7 bases and J by 0 bases, 18 bases remained unmatched. CDR1 is MGHRA and CDR2 is YSYEKL in the germline V gene. The CDR3 loop is CASTHGLAGPLSSYNEQFF. CDR3 nucleotides: TGCGCCAGCACCCACGGATTAGCGGGCCCACTTAGCTCCTACAATGAGCAGTTCTTC.

V gene TRBV7-6 combines with J gene TRBJ1-4; TRBD1 is a possible D gene (6 bases). CDR1 is SGHVS and CDR2 is FNYEAQ in the germline V gene. The CDR3 sequence is 14 residues long. The V end was cut by 2 bases, the J end by 7 bases, with 11 bases between. The CDR3 DNA reads TGTGCCAGCAGCTTATTACAGGGAGCTGAAAAACTGTTTTTT. This encodes CASSLLQGAEKLFF.

The chain couples TRBV11-3 to TRBJ2-3; 10 bases align to TRBD1. V lost 1 base to trimming and J lost 2 bases; unmatched junction nucleotides: 0. Germline CDR1 reads SGHNT; CDR2 reads YENEEA. The CDR3 contains 15 residues. CDR3 sequence reads: CASSLGQGATDTQYF. CDR3 coding DNA: TGTGCCAGCAGCTTAGGACAGGGGGCCACAGATACGCAGTATTTT. Looking up the rest from reference TRBV11-3 and TRBJ2-3 gives the full variable domain: EAGVVQSPRYKIIEKKQPVAFWCNPISGHNTLYWYLQNLGQGPELLIRYENEEAVDDSQLPKDRFSAERLKGVDSTLKIQPAELGDSAVYLCASSLGQGATDTQYFGPGTRLTVL.

The CDR3 here is CASSESTGGGYEQYF. Written as DNA, the CDR3 is TGCGCCAGCAGTGAGTCGACAGGGGGCGGCTACGAGCAGTACTTC. V and J are TRBV10-1 and TRBJ2-7, with 10 nucleotides matching TRBD1. Germline trimming cut 0 bases from V and 3 bases from J; bases unmatched to any gene: 2. In germline, CDR1 is WNHNN, CDR2 SYGVQD (reference sequence). This CDR3 contains 15 residues.

The chain uses TRBV25-1 and TRBJ2-2, with D possibly being TRBD2 (5 bases). This CDR3 region has 15 residues. Germline CDR1 and CDR2: MGHDK and SYGVNS. V lost 6 bases, J lost 0 bases, and 11 bases lay in between. The CDR3 sequence is CASRPAGTNTGELFF. The CDR3 DNA is TGTGCCAGCAGACCCGCGGGCACGAACACCGGGGAGCTGTTTTTT.

The chain uses TRBV27 and TRBJ2-7; 9 bases align to TRBD1. V was pared by 4 bases and J by 1 base, with 5 bases of the junction left unmatched. Germline V gene sequence: CDR1 MNHEY, CDR2 SMNVEV (reference sequence). This CDR3 comprises 15 residues. CDR3 DNA sequence: TGTGCCAGCAGTTCCGCCGGGACAGGGTCCTACGAGCAGTACTTC. Amino acids: CASSSAGTGSYEQYF.

This sequence joins TRBV10-3 and TRBJ1-3; 8 bases are a match to TRBD1. This CDR3 comprises 16 residues. The V gene end was trimmed by 2 bases and the J gene end by 2 bases; junction bases not matched to a gene: 5. CDR1 is ENHRY, CDR2 SYGVKD, per germline. In nucleotides, the CDR3 is TGTGCCATCAGTGAGGTCAGGGGGCTGACTGGAAACACCATATATTTT. Amino acids: CAISEVRGLTGNTIYF.

This clone was counted only a few times. This chain links TRBV9 with TRBJ2-5, with D perhaps TRBD2 (6 bases). The CDR3 runs to 16 residues. Trimming left V 0 bases short and J 1 base short, with 13 bases between. Germline assignment: CDR1 SGDLS and CDR2 YYNGEE. In DNA form, the CDR3 reads TGTGCCAGCAGCGTAGAGGGCGGGGACCTCCAAGAGACCCAGTACTTC. This sequence encodes CASSVEGGDLQETQYF. The full variable domain, with the rest looked up from reference TRBV9 and TRBJ2-5, is DSGVTQTPKHLITATGQRVTLRCSPRSGDLSVYWYQQSLDQGLQFLIQYYNGEERAKGNILERFSAQQFPDLHSELNLSSLELGDSALYFCASSVEGGDLQETQYFGPGTRLLVL.